A selection of T cell receptor beta chains follows, all from one sample in a study of T cell responses to AZD1222 COVID-19 vaccine. Libraries were prepared by immunoSEQ multiplex PCR; TCRdb keeps only in-frame clonotypes and omits some of them. Seen here are some 140,000 clones, approximately 85% observed once, and the top ten hold around 5%. Specimen: peripheral blood, collected 28 days after the second AZD1222 dose. These receptors all come from an adult who received the AZD1222 COVID-19 vaccine. Both conserved end residues are part of each CDR3. The order of the fields is V gene, D gene, J gene, clone size, CDR3 DNA, CDR3 protein. The D gene is left open where the match is weak. The size field is filled for only some rows; it gives once, few, many or a size class.

V: TRBV6-5
D: NA
J: TRBJ1-1
size: NA
DNA: TGTGCCAGCAGTTGGGGGGCCGGGAGATTGGGAACTGAAGCTTTCTTT
CDR3: CASSWGAGRLGTEAFF

V: TRBV13
D: NA
J: TRBJ1-4
size: NA
DNA: TGTGCCAGCAGCTACCAGGGGCTTGCAACTAATGAAAAACTGTTTTTT
CDR3: CASSYQGLATNEKLFF

V: TRBV19
D: NA
J: TRBJ1-5
size: few
DNA: TGTGCCAGTAGACCAGGACAGTTACCTTCTAGCAATCAGCCCCAGCATTTT
CDR3: CASRPGQLPSSNQPQHF

V: TRBV19
D: NA
J: TRBJ1-5
size: few
DNA: TGTGCCAGTACCTCCTCCCTTGTGCAGCCCCAGCATTTT
CDR3: CASTSSLVQPQHF

V: TRBV2
D: NA
J: TRBJ1-5
size: NA
DNA: TGTGCCAGCAGAGGGACGTCTGGCAATCAGCCCCAGCATTTT
CDR3: CASRGTSGNQPQHF

V: TRBV11-1
D: TRBD2
J: TRBJ2-1
size: NA
DNA: TGTGCCAGCAGCTTAGTGGAAGCGGGGGGGCAGGGTGAGCAGTTCTTC
CDR3: CASSLVEAGGQGEQFF

V: TRBV4-1
D: TRBD1
J: TRBJ2-7
size: NA
DNA: TGCGCCAGCAGCCAAGGCGGGACAGGGGGCTCCTACGAGCAGTACTTC
CDR3: CASSQGGTGGSYEQYF

V: TRBV9
D: TRBD1
J: TRBJ2-3
size: NA
DNA: TGTGCCAGCAGCGCGGGACAGGTGATCACAGATACGCAGTATTTT
CDR3: CASSAGQVITDTQYF

V: TRBV9
D: TRBD2
J: TRBJ2-5
size: NA
DNA: TGTGCCAGCAGCGTAACTAGCGGTGGGCCGGGGGAGACCCAGTACTTC
CDR3: CASSVTSGGPGETQYF

V: TRBV5-1
D: TRBD1
J: TRBJ2-2
size: NA
DNA: TGCGCCAGCGGGACAGGGGCGCCCGGGGAGCTGTTTTTT
CDR3: CASGTGAPGELFF

V: TRBV18
D: NA
J: TRBJ1-4
size: NA
DNA: TGTGCCAGCTCACCTGGGTCTAGTCGGGAAAAACTGTTTTTT
CDR3: CASSPGSSREKLFF

V: TRBV28
D: TRBD1
J: TRBJ2-7
size: few
DNA: TGTGCCAGCAGTTCCACAAGACAGGGGCCGACCTACGAGCAGTACTTC
CDR3: CASSSTRQGPTYEQYF

V: TRBV30
D: NA
J: TRBJ1-2
size: NA
DNA: TGTGCCTGGAGTGTTAGGAGGGTCGGAGGGAAGGGCTACACCTTC
CDR3: CAWSVRRVGGKGYTF

V: TRBV6-5
D: NA
J: TRBJ1-2
size: NA
DNA: TGTGCCAGCAGTTCCTCCACAGGGCATGGCTACACCTTC
CDR3: CASSSSTGHGYTF

V: TRBV7-6
D: NA
J: TRBJ2-5
size: NA
DNA: TGTGCCAGCAGCTTCCATCACCAAGAGACCCAGTACTTC
CDR3: CASSFHHQETQYF

V: TRBV6-1
D: TRBD1
J: TRBJ1-4
size: NA
DNA: TGTGCCAGCAGTGAATGGAGGACAGGGGCTGAAAAACTGTTTTTT
CDR3: CASSEWRTGAEKLFF

V: TRBV7-9
D: NA
J: TRBJ1-2
size: NA
DNA: TGTGCCAGCAGCTTGGGTTTAGGTACTCTGGGCTACACCTTC
CDR3: CASSLGLGTLGYTF

V: TRBV13
D: NA
J: TRBJ1-6
size: NA
DNA: TGTGCCAGCAGCTTAACGGGGGCGTTTAATTCACCCCTCCACTTT
CDR3: CASSLTGAFNSPLHF

V: TRBV6-2/TRBV6-3
D: NA
J: TRBJ2-1
size: NA
DNA: TGTGCCAGCAGTTACACGGGACACCTCAATGAGCAGTTCTTC
CDR3: CASSYTGHLNEQFF

V: TRBV19
D: NA
J: TRBJ1-3
size: NA
DNA: TGTGCCAGTAGCCGCACGGGTTCCGGAAACACCATATATTTT
CDR3: CASSRTGSGNTIYF

V: TRBV11-2
D: NA
J: TRBJ2-2
size: NA
DNA: TGTGCCAGCAACCAAGCCCCACTAGCGAACACCGGGGAGCTGTTTTTT
CDR3: CASNQAPLANTGELFF

V: TRBV6-5
D: TRBD2
J: TRBJ2-3
size: few
DNA: TGTGCCAGCAGTTACGAGCGGGGGGGAACAGATACGCAGTATTTT
CDR3: CASSYERGGTDTQYF

V: TRBV2
D: NA
J: TRBJ2-2
size: NA
DNA: TGTGCCAGCAGTGACAGGGGCATCAAGACGCCGAACACCGGGGAGCTGTTTTTT
CDR3: CASSDRGIKTPNTGELFF

V: TRBV11-2
D: TRBD1
J: TRBJ1-5
size: NA
DNA: TGTGCCAGCAGCTTGACAGGGGACGGACAGCCCCAGCATTTT
CDR3: CASSLTGDGQPQHF

V: TRBV7-2
D: NA
J: TRBJ1-4
size: NA
DNA: TGTGCCAGCAGCAAGGCAGGAGCTTACCAAGGGAAACTGTTTTTT
CDR3: CASSKAGAYQGKLFF

V: TRBV7-9
D: NA
J: TRBJ1-5
size: NA
DNA: TGTGCCAGCAGCTTAGGTAGACGAACGTTTCGCCCCCAGCATTTT
CDR3: CASSLGRRTFRPQHF

V: TRBV7-2
D: NA
J: TRBJ1-6
size: NA
DNA: TGTGCCAGCAGCCAACTCCTGGACACAAATTCACCCCTCCACTTT
CDR3: CASSQLLDTNSPLHF

V: TRBV19
D: NA
J: TRBJ1-5
size: once
DNA: TGTGCCAGTAGTCTGGACGCGGGCAATCAGCCCCAGCATTTT
CDR3: CASSLDAGNQPQHF